One and the same sample provided the 21 T cell receptor beta chains below, sequenced in a study of T cell responses to AZD1222 COVID-19 vaccine. Using immunoSEQ multiplex PCR, the repertoire was profiled, and TCRdb retains in-frame clones only, with some absent. Of around 150,000 clones listed, 94% were seen once; the top ten hold approximately 0.58%. Here the sequenced sample was peripheral blood, taken on day 0 of AZD1222 vaccination. These receptors all stem from an adult in good health.

V and J are TRBV30 and TRBJ2-3; D not certain. The V end was cut by 0 bases, the J end by 4 bases, with 5 bases between. Germline CDR1 and CDR2: GTSNPN and SVGIG (reference sequence). The CDR3 has 12 residues. This chain's CDR3 is CAWSVSADTQYF. The CDR3 DNA sequence: TGTGCCTGGAGTGTATCCGCAGATACGCAGTATTTT.

The gene calls are TRBV28 and TRBJ2-7; TRBD1 matches at 10 bases. V shed 3 bases, J shed 7 bases, and the junction held 9 bases outside the gene matches. The CDR3 extends over 15 amino acids. Germline CDR1 MDHEN, CDR2 SYDVKM. The CDR3 nucleotides are TGTGCCAGCAGTTTGTCCGGGACAGGGGTGTATGAGCAGTACTTC. It yields the protein CASSLSGTGVYEQYF.

The chain employs TRBV30 and TRBJ2-3; the D gene is possibly TRBD2 (5 bases). Germline lookup yields CDR1 GTSNPN and CDR2 SVGIG (reference sequence). CDR3 length: 13 amino acids. Trimming took off 8 bases at V and 5 bases at J, with 17 bases between the two ends. The CDR3 DNA is TGTGCCGGACTTAGGCCCATGGGAGATACGCAGTATTTT. Translated: CAGLRPMGDTQYF.

Remarks on this clone: At one end the junction does not follow the germline gene, possibly because of a read error. This chain uses TRBV9 with TRBJ2-7; D call uncertain. There are 15 residues in the CDR3. From germline, CDR1 is SGDLS and CDR2 YYNGEE. Here the CDR3 reads CASSVGVSGTYAQYF. In DNA form, the CDR3 reads TGTGCCAGCAGCGTAGGGGTAAGTGGCACGTACGCGCAGTACTTC. Filled out from reference TRBV9 and TRBJ2-7, the complete variable domain reads DSGVTQTPKHLITATGQRVTLRCSPRSGDLSVYWYQQSLDQGLQFLIQYYNGEERAKGNILERFSAQQFPDLHSELNLSSLELGDSALYFCASSVGVSGTYAQYFGPGTRLTVT.

This rearrangement joins TRBV5-4 to TRBJ2-3; 9 bases match TRBD1. The CDR3 has 16 residues. Germline lookup yields CDR1 SGHNT and CDR2 YYREEE (reference sequence). Trimming cost V 2 bases and J 4 bases; bases outside gene matches: 8. The CDR3 sequence: CASSLKQGAMADTQYF. CDR3 nucleotides: TGTGCCAGCAGCTTAAAACAGGGGGCGATGGCAGATACGCAGTATTTT.

The DNA for the CDR3 is TGTGCCAGCTCACCGAGTACAAACCCCTACAATGAGCAGTTCTTC. It yields the protein CASSPSTNPYNEQFF. The V call is TRBV18, the J call TRBJ2-1; D unresolved. Germline-derived CDR1 and CDR2 are KGHSH and LQKENI. The V gene lost 3 bases and the J gene lost 2 bases, with 11 bases spanning the gap. The CDR3 covers 15 residues.

This clone was seen a handful of times. The rearrangement uses TRBV28 and TRBJ2-1; D is perhaps TRBD2 (6 bases). V dropped 5 bases and J dropped 4 bases, with 15 bases sitting between them. This CDR3 spans 15 amino acids. CDR1 and CDR2 (germline): MDHEN, SYDVKM. The DNA for the CDR3 is TGTGCCAGCAGTCCATCCGGGAGAGGATACAATGAGCAGTTCTTC. Encoded protein: CASSPSGRGYNEQFF.

The chain couples TRBV30 to TRBJ1-5; D remains unclear. Germline V gene data show CDR1 as GTSNPN and CDR2 as SVGIG (reference sequence). V lost 0 bases and J lost 2, with 8 bases in between. The CDR3 length is 14 residues. CDR3 sequence: CAWSVTGRNQPQHF. The CDR3 DNA is TGTGCCTGGAGTGTAACCGGACGCAATCAGCCCCAGCATTTT.

This sequence joins TRBV2 and TRBJ1-1, with TRBD1 as a possible D gene (5 bases). This CDR3 is built from 15 residues. V was shortened by 11 bases and J by 7 bases, with 26 bases between the two germline ends. CDR1 is SNHLY and CDR2 is FYNNEI in the germline V gene. CDR3 nucleotides: TGTGCCCGAACAAAGGGGACGACATTCGCCGGTGAAGCTTTCTTT. This codes for CARTKGTTFAGEAFF. Supplemented by reference TRBV2 and TRBJ1-1, the full variable domain reads EPEVTQTPSHQVTQMGQEVILRCVPISNHLYFYWYRQILGQKVEFLVSFYNNEISEKSEIFDDQFSVERPDGSNFTLKIRSTKLEDSAMYFCARTKGTTFAGEAFFGQGTRLTVV.

The chain is built from TRBV19 and TRBJ2-3; 11 nucleotides match TRBD2. The CDR3 has 16 amino acids. V shed 6 bases and J 4 bases; nucleotides not matched to a gene: 9. Per germline, CDR1 LNHDA and CDR2 SQIVND (reference sequence). CDR3 sequence: CASRSPGLAVSDTQYF. CDR3 nucleotides: TGTGCCAGTAGATCCCCGGGACTAGCGGTATCAGATACGCAGTATTTT.

The rearrangement joins TRBV2 to TRBJ1-5; D is unresolved. The CDR3 consists of 15 residues. Germline CDR1 SNHLY, CDR2 FYNNEI. V was pared by 4 bases and J by 3 bases, with 13 bases between. The CDR3 DNA follows: TGTGCCAGCAGTGTTGAAGGCAGCTTCAATCAGCCCCAGCATTTT. Amino acids: CASSVEGSFNQPQHF.

The chain carries TRBV6-5 and TRBJ1-3; D uncertain. The CDR3 has 14 amino acids. The V gene lost 6 bases and the J gene lost 2 bases, with 11 bases spanning the gap. Germline CDR1 MNHEY, CDR2 SVGAGI. The CDR3 DNA sequence: TGTGCCAGCAGCCGAGCATTTACTGGAAACACCATATATTTT. This codes for CASSRAFTGNTIYF.

J is TRBJ2-1 and V is TRBV6-5, with D tentatively TRBD1 (6 bases). V was cut by 2 bases and J by 9 bases, with 14 bases left in between. The CDR3 sequence is 14 residues long. From germline, CDR1 is MNHEY and CDR2 SVGAGI. CDR3 coding DNA: TGTGCCAGCAGTTACACCGGACAGAGGGGTGAGCAGTTCTTC. Translated: CASSYTGQRGEQFF.

The chain recombines TRBV5-4 with TRBJ1-1; D is undetermined. V lost 3 bases and J lost 1, with 10 bases in between. There are 14 residues in the CDR3. Germline CDR1 and CDR2: SGHNT and YYREEE (reference sequence). The CDR3 loop reads CASSSYTRNTEAFF. The DNA of the CDR3 is TGTGCCAGCAGCTCCTACACACGGAACACTGAAGCTTTCTTT. The full variable domain, its missing parts supplied by reference TRBV5-4 and TRBJ1-1, is ETGVTQSPTHLIKTRGQQVTLRCSSQSGHNTVSWYQQALGQGPQFIFQYYREEENGRGNFPPRFSGLQFPNYSSELNVNALELDDSALYLCASSSYTRNTEAFFGQGTRLTVV.

The chain joins TRBV27 to TRBJ2-2; perhaps TRBD1 as D (6 bases). The CDR3 contains 16 residues. V was cut by 6 bases and J by 1 base, with 15 bases left in between. CDR1 and CDR2 (germline): MNHEY, SMNVEV (reference sequence). The DNA of the CDR3 is TGTGCCAGCAGACCGGGACAACTCCAGAACACCGGGGAGCTGTTTTTT. Translated, it gives CASRPGQLQNTGELFF.

This clone showed up just a few times. This sequence joins TRBV2 and TRBJ1-3; no firm D call. Germline values: CDR1 SNHLY, CDR2 FYNNEI. V lost 1 base, J lost 5 bases, and 18 bases lay in between. This CDR3 comprises 17 residues. The CDR3 region is CASSEGRDFHPRNTIYF. DNA of the CDR3: TGTGCCAGCAGTGAAGGCCGTGACTTTCACCCCAGAAACACCATATATTTT.

This chain joins TRBV5-1 and TRBJ2-1, with 9 bases matching TRBD2. CDR3 size: 15 residues. V dropped 5 bases and J dropped 8; count of bases not matched to a gene: 11. From germline, CDR1 is SGHRS and CDR2 YFSETQ. CDR3 DNA sequence: TGCGCCAGCAGAGGAGTTGCGGGAGGGACCCATGAGCAGTTCTTC. Protein: CASRGVAGGTHEQFF.

The V call is TRBV7-8, the J call TRBJ1-1; 7 bases fit TRBD1. Germline-derived CDR1 and CDR2 are SGHVS and FQNEAQ. V dropped 4 bases and J dropped 3; count of bases not matched to a gene: 11. The CDR3 sequence is 16 residues long. CDR3 region: CASSSPLTGMDTEAFF. CDR3 nucleotides: TGTGCCAGCAGCTCACCCCTGACAGGGATGGACACTGAAGCTTTCTTT.

The chain is built from TRBV24-1 and TRBJ1-2; 7 nucleotides agree with TRBD1. Per the germline V gene, CDR1 is KGHDR and CDR2 is SFDVKD. This CDR3 spans 19 amino acids. V lost 2 bases to trimming and J lost 3 bases; unmatched junction nucleotides: 17. CDR3 in amino acids: CATSDWAPGTVPEDYGYTF. DNA of the CDR3: TGTGCCACCAGTGATTGGGCTCCCGGGACAGTCCCAGAAGACTATGGCTACACCTTC.

The J gene is TRBJ2-5, the V gene TRBV4-2; maybe TRBD1 (6 bases). The CDR3 has 14 residues. Per germline, CDR1 LGHNA and CDR2 YNFKEQ. Trimming left V 0 bases short and J 4 bases short, with 9 bases between. This chain's CDR3 is CASSQDGQRETQYF. CDR3 nucleotides: TGTGCCAGCAGCCAAGACGGACAGCGAGAGACCCAGTACTTC.

The chain is built from TRBV27 and TRBJ1-5, with 7 bases that match TRBD1. V lost 5 bases and J lost 4; bases outside the gene matches: 5. This CDR3 comprises 14 residues. Germline V gene data show CDR1 as MNHEY and CDR2 as SMNVEV (reference sequence). CDR3: CASSRPGGNQPQHF. CDR3 bases: TGTGCCAGCAGTCGTCCAGGGGGAAATCAGCCCCAGCATTTT.